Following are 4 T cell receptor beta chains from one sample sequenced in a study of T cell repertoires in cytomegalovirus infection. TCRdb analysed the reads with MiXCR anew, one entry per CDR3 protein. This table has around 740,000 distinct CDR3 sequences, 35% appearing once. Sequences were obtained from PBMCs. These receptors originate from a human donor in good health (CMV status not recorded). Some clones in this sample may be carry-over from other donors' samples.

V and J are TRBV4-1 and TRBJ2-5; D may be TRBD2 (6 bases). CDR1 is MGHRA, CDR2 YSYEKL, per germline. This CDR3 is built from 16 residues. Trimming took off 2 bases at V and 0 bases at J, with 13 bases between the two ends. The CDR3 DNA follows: TGCGCCAGCAGCCAAAGGGTAGCGGCGTACCAAGAGACCCAGTACTTC. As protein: CASSQRVAAYQETQYF.

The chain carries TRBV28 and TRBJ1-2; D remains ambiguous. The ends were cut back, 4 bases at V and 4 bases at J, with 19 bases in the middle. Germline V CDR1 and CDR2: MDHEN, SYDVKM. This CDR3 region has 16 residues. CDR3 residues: CASSSSDARAVYGYTF. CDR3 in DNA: TGTGCCAGCAGTTCATCGGACGCGCGGGCAGTCTATGGCTACACCTTC.

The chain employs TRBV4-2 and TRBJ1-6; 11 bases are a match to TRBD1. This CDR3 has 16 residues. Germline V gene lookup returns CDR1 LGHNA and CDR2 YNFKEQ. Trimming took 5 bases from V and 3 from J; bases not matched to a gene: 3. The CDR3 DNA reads TGTGCCAGCAGCTCCGGGACAGGGGGCTATAATTCACCCCTCCACTTT. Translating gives CASSSGTGGYNSPLHF.

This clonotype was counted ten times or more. CDR3 region: CASTPFAREDNEQFF. The CDR3 DNA follows: TGTGCCAGCACCCCCTTCGCGAGGGAAGACAATGAGCAGTTCTTC. V and J are TRBV7-3 and TRBJ2-1; D is possibly TRBD2 (5 bases). Trimming removed 7 bases at V and 5 bases at J, with 18 bases between. The CDR3 has 15 amino acids. CDR1 and CDR2 from the germline V gene are SGHTA and FQGTGA.